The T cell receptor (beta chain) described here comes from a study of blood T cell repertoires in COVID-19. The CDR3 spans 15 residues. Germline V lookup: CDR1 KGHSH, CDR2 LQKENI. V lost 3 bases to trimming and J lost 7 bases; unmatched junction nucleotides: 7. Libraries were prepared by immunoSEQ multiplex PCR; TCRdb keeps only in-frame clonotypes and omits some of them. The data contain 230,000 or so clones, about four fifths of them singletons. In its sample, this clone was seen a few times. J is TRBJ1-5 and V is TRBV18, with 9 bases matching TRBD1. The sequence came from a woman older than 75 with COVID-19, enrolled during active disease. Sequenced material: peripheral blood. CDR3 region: CASSPYTGGEQPQHF. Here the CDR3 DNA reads TGTGCCAGCTCACCTTACACAGGGGGCGAGCAGCCCCAGCATTTT.